This TCR beta chain was identified during a study of cytomegalovirus exposure and HLA in healthy donors. Study results and limitations: DRB1 had the most TCR associations and HLA-C the fewest, a later analysis found, with rates varying by HLA locus. The likely origin of a cluster of highly shared sequence variants was a sequencing artifact.

The CDR3 is made up of 15 amino acids. From germline, CDR1 is SGHTA and CDR2 FQGNSA. Trimming pared 3 bases from V and 2 bases from J, leaving 13 bases between. About this clone: Its antigen is still unknown.

Amplification used 60 Vbeta primers and 13 Jbeta primers. Clones were read by immunoSEQ multiplex PCR, and TCRdb kept only the in-frame ones, dropping some. The table includes 100,000 to 150,000 clones, 78% detected once. This receptor was taken from a woman aged 40 to 50 in good health and CMV-seronegative. The sequencing input was PBMCs. The genes are TRBV7-2 and TRBJ2-5; D might be TRBD2 (5 bases). The DNA of the CDR3 is TGTGCCAGCAGCTTTTCCGACCGGGAACAAGAGACCCAGTACTTC. It is translated as CASSFSDREQETQYF. Full variable domain (outside the CDR3, taken from reference TRBV7-2 and TRBJ2-5): GAGVSQSPSNKVTEKGKDVELRCDPISGHTALYWYRQSLGQGLEFLIYFQGNSAPDKSGLPSDRFSAERTGGSVSTLTIQRTQQEDSAVYLCASSFSDREQETQYFGPGTRLLVL.